This T cell receptor (beta chain) was found in a study of T cell responses to AZD1222 COVID-19 vaccine. Study results and limitations: No repertoire was sampled before or during the peak T cell response, only after it. Clonal diversity may have been underestimated, and the donors were mostly white British, with more females than males. Unmutated regions of variants are reportedly targeted by nearly half of spike-specific TCRs. Across the whole spike, CD4 TCRs peaked at regions 160-218 and 743-854.

Comments on this clone: The target antigen is unknown.

Sequenced by immunoSEQ multiplex PCR; TCRdb stores in-frame clones only, minus some. The sample has roughly 100,000 clones, 70% to 90% seen once. The V end was cut by 0 bases, the J end by 2 bases, with 7 bases between. This CDR3 is built from 14 residues. The chain carries TRBV23-1 and TRBJ1-2; the D gene is possibly TRBD1 (6 bases). TRBV23-1 is assigned to the ORF class and has an uncertain function. Sequenced here: peripheral blood, sampled on day 0 of AZD1222 vaccination. This receptor was identified in an adult in good health. CDR3 residues: CASSQSGQNYGYTF. The CDR3 DNA reads as TGCGCCAGCAGTCAATCAGGACAGAACTATGGCTACACCTTC.